What follows are 27 T cell receptor beta chains derived from one specimen sequenced in a study of Ad26.COV2.S vaccination and SARS-CoV-2 variants listed by TCRdb under 2021. The intended sense of this specimen's treatment or condition label: 19 received Ad26.COV2.S at low or high dose, single or two shots; 5 received placebo; per-sample allocation not given. Repertoires of vaccine and placebo recipients were sequenced from samples collected on day 63 after the first injection. Libraries were constructed by the immunoSEQ multiplex PCR assay. In TCRdb, the immuneACCESS table is reduced to in-frame sequences with V and J assigned. These tables do not hold every clone; where another copy was compared, an unresolved V gene accounts for under half, and the others remain unexplained. The sample table contains a few hundred thousand clones; only one count was recorded for over 75% of them. The top ten clonotypes cover 3.5% to 4% of the sample.

The sample consisted of peripheral blood, taken in a trial of Ad26.COV2.S vaccine versus placebo. The origin of the receptors is a person aged 18-65 years who received the Ad26.COV2.S COVID-19 vaccine or a placebo.

This clone appeared once. The genes are TRBV29-1 and TRBJ1-1; D is uncertain. V dropped 0 bases and J dropped 6 bases, with 11 bases sitting between them. Germline values: CDR1 SQVTM, CDR2 ANQGSEA. The CDR3 has 13 amino acids. CDR3 sequence reads: CSVEDRAVAEAFF. The CDR3 DNA reads TGCAGCGTTGAAGATCGGGCAGTCGCTGAAGCTTTCTTT.

The chain carries TRBV10-3 and TRBJ2-3; tentatively, D is TRBD1 (8 bases). The CDR3 has 17 amino acids. V was trimmed by 0 bases and J by 2 bases, leaving 15 bases between them. Germline V gives CDR1 ENHRY, CDR2 SYGVKD. The CDR3 DNA reads as TGTGCCATCAGTGAGTCATACAGGGGGGGTATCACAGATACGCAGTATTTT. This sequence encodes CAISESYRGGITDTQYF.

A word on this clone: Other nucleotide sequences in the sample specify the same CDR3. The chain has TRBV11-3 and TRBJ2-3, with 11 bases aligning to TRBD2. Germline assignment: CDR1 SGHNT and CDR2 YENEEA. V shed 5 bases, J shed 1 base, and the junction held 5 bases outside the gene matches. This CDR3 has 16 amino acids. This chain's CDR3 is CASSPGTSGRTDTQYF. In DNA form, the CDR3 reads TGTGCCAGCAGCCCGGGGACTAGCGGACGCACAGATACGCAGTATTTT.

V usage is TRBV6-5 and J usage is TRBJ2-3; TRBD2 aligns across 11 bases. Germline V gene lookup returns CDR1 MNHEY and CDR2 SVGAGI. The CDR3 runs 16 residues. V shed 2 bases and J 5 bases; nucleotides not matched to a gene: 6. CDR3 sequence: CASSYGLSGGEDTQYF. Here the CDR3 DNA reads TGTGCCAGCAGTTACGGCCTTAGCGGGGGGGAAGATACGCAGTATTTT.

For this clone: Compared with germline, one end of the junction differs, possibly owing to a read error. The chain employs TRBV5-6 and TRBJ1-4; TRBD1 is a possible D gene (5 bases). This CDR3 is 13 amino acids long. Germline CDR1 is SGHDT and CDR2 is YYEEEE. CDR3 nucleotides: TGTGCCAGCAGCTTGGCCGCAACGGGGGGGAAGGTTTTT. As protein: CASSLAATGGKVF.

The chain combines TRBV27 with TRBJ2-1, with 7 bases that match TRBD1. Trimming at V came to 3 bases and at J to 2 bases, leaving 1 base not matched to a gene. This CDR3 is 14 amino acids long. The V gene's germline CDR1 is MNHEY and CDR2 SMNVEV (reference sequence). The CDR3 spells CASSFGQAYNEQFF. The CDR3 DNA follows: TGTGCCAGCAGTTTTGGACAGGCCTACAATGAGCAGTTCTTC.

The chain has TRBV3-1 (or the pseudogene TRBV3-2) and TRBJ2-2; a possible D gene is TRBD1 (6 bases). Looked up from germline, CDR1 is LGHDT and CDR2 is YNNKEL (reference sequence). Deletions cut 4 bases from V and 6 bases from J, with 21 bases between. The CDR3 extends over 17 amino acids. CDR3 protein: CASSRLDSGTISGELFF. In DNA, the CDR3 is TGTGCCAGCAGCCGGCTGGACTCCGGGACAATCTCCGGGGAGCTGTTTTTT.

This chain links TRBV10-3 with TRBJ2-3, with TRBD2 matching over 9 bases. Germline loops: CDR1 ENHRY, CDR2 SYGVKD. This CDR3 comprises 16 residues. Trimming removed 0 bases from V and 5 bases from J; junction bases left unmatched: 6. This CDR3 is CAISESLSGGLDTQYF. The CDR3 DNA sequence: TGTGCCATCAGTGAGTCGCTTAGCGGGGGCTTAGATACGCAGTATTTT.

The chain couples TRBV3-1 (or the pseudogene TRBV3-2) to TRBJ2-1, with D perhaps matching TRBD1 (6 bases). CDR3 length: 14 residues. V lost 3 bases, J lost 4 bases, and 10 bases lay in between. In germline, CDR1 is LGHDT, CDR2 YNNKEL (reference sequence). For the CDR3, the DNA is TGTGCCAGCAGCCACCGGGACAAGTACAATGAGCAGTTCTTC. Translating it yields CASSHRDKYNEQFF.

The rearrangement links TRBV6-2 or TRBV6-3 to TRBJ1-5; D is perhaps TRBD1 (5 bases). The CDR3 contains 15 residues. Per germline, CDR1 MNHEY and CDR2 SVGEGT. V was cut by 2 bases and J by 3 bases, with 11 bases left in between. The CDR3 is CASSYGTGYNQPQHF. CDR3 sequence (DNA): TGTGCCAGCAGTTACGGGACGGGTTACAATCAGCCCCAGCATTTT.

The gene calls are TRBV27 and TRBJ2-7; possibly TRBD1 for D (6 bases). The germline V gene has CDR1 MNHEY and CDR2 SMNVEV (reference sequence). The CDR3 extends over 13 amino acids. V lost 5 bases to trimming and J lost 4 bases, with 12 bases between them. Here the CDR3 DNA reads TGTGCCAGCAGTCAATACAGGGAGTACGAGCAGTACTTC. Residues: CASSQYREYEQYF.

For the CDR3, the DNA is TGTGCCAGCAGCTTTGACACCACCGGGGAGCTGTTTTTT. Its protein is CASSFDTTGELFF. The genes are TRBV3-1 (or the pseudogene TRBV3-2) and TRBJ2-2; D unclear. The ends were cut back, 5 bases at V and 4 bases at J, with 8 bases in the middle. Germline values: CDR1 LGHDT, CDR2 YNNKEL (reference sequence). This CDR3 has 13 amino acids.

The V call is TRBV30, the J call TRBJ1-6; D uncertain. V was cut by 2 bases and J by 7 bases, with 12 bases left in between. CDR1 is GTSNPN and CDR2 is SVGIG in the germline V gene (reference sequence). The CDR3 contains 14 residues. The CDR3 DNA sequence: TGTGCCTGGAGTACGGGCCAGGTAAATTCACCCCTCCACTTT. Amino acids: CAWSTGQVNSPLHF.

This chain connects TRBV12-3 or TRBV12-4 to TRBJ2-1; possibly TRBD1 for D (6 bases). This CDR3 spans 13 amino acids. V dropped 8 bases and J dropped 8 bases, with 16 bases sitting between them. In DNA form, the CDR3 reads TGTGCCAGCGGCGAGACAGGAATTGATGAGCAGTTCTTC. Its translation: CASGETGIDEQFF.

The chain couples TRBV6-5 to TRBJ1-3; the D gene is possibly TRBD1 (5 bases). The CDR3 is 11 residues long. The germline CDR1 and CDR2 sequences are MNHEY and SVGAGI. Trimming took off 8 bases at V and 6 bases at J, with 8 bases between the two ends. CDR3 in DNA: TGTGCCAGCCTGGGGGTAAACACCATATATTTT. It translates to CASLGVNTIYF.

This clone occurred a few times. The chain uses TRBV10-3 and TRBJ2-1, with D uncertain. V lost 5 bases to trimming and J lost 5 bases, with 16 bases between them. CDR1 and CDR2 (germline): ENHRY, SYGVKD. The CDR3 consists of 15 residues. The CDR3 is CAISTRGQADNEQFF. For the CDR3, the DNA is TGTGCCATCAGTACCCGTGGCCAAGCCGACAATGAGCAGTTCTTC.

CDR3 sequence (DNA): TGTGCCAGCAGCCCGCCGGGGGAGAGAAGCTCTGGAAACACCATATATTTT. As protein: CASSPPGERSSGNTIYF. This rearrangement joins TRBV3-1 (or the pseudogene TRBV3-2) to TRBJ1-3; D may be TRBD1 (5 bases). V was cut by 4 bases and J by 0 bases, with 16 bases left in between. Germline CDR1 reads LGHDT; CDR2 reads YNNKEL (reference sequence). This CDR3 has 17 amino acids.

The chain carries TRBV6-1 and TRBJ2-3; no clear D gene. The CDR3 is 17 residues long. Between the trimmed V and J ends, which lost 0 bases and 4 bases, there was a span of 17 bases. CDR1 and CDR2 (germline): MNHNS, SASEGT. CDR3 loop: CASSEALGNQGADTQYF. The CDR3 DNA reads TGTGCCAGCAGTGAAGCGCTAGGGAACCAAGGAGCAGATACGCAGTATTTT.

The chain couples TRBV5-4 to TRBJ2-7, with TRBD1 matching over 9 bases. Germline V CDR1 and CDR2: SGHNT, YYREEE (reference sequence). The CDR3 loop spans 15 amino acids. The V and J ends lost 4 bases and 2 bases, in that order; junction bases with no gene match: 7. CDR3 bases: TGTGCCAGCAGCCTAACGGGACAGGGACCCTACGAGCAGTACTTC. Amino acid sequence: CASSLTGQGPYEQYF.

This chain links TRBV5-4 with TRBJ1-5; D is undetermined. The germline CDR1 and CDR2 sequences are SGHNT and YYREEE (reference sequence). The CDR3 covers 16 residues. V was clipped by 2 bases and J by 2 bases, with 14 bases between them. The CDR3 sequence is CASSFWRISGNQPQHF. In DNA, the CDR3 is TGTGCCAGCAGCTTTTGGCGGATTTCAGGCAATCAGCCCCAGCATTTT.

The CDR3 sequence is CASSARGQGLEQYF. The CDR3, as DNA: TGTGCCAGCAGCGCCCGAGGACAGGGGCTCGAGCAGTACTTC. The V call is TRBV7-6, the J call TRBJ2-7; 9 bases match TRBD1. V shed 5 bases and J 6 bases; nucleotides not matched to a gene: 8. The CDR3 extends over 14 amino acids. Germline CDR1 reads SGHVS; CDR2 reads FNYEAQ.

The V gene is TRBV5-1, the J gene TRBJ2-2, with 9 bases identical to TRBD1. This CDR3 is 15 amino acids long. Unmatched junction bases numbered 3, after V lost 3 bases and J lost 3 bases. The germline CDR1 and CDR2 sequences are SGHRS and YFSETQ. The CDR3 DNA sequence: TGCGCCAGCAGCTGGGGACAGGGTCACACCGGGGAGCTGTTTTTT. This gives the protein CASSWGQGHTGELFF.

This clone was recorded only once. The gene calls are TRBV19 and TRBJ1-4, with D tentatively TRBD1 (6 bases). V lost 5 bases and J lost 6, with 10 bases in between. CDR1 and CDR2 (germline): LNHDA, SQIVND (reference sequence). This CDR3 contains 13 residues. Written as DNA, the CDR3 is TGTGCCAGTAGTTGGGCAGGGGATGAAAAACTGTTTTTT. As protein: CASSWAGDEKLFF.

V is TRBV24-1 and J is TRBJ2-1, with TRBD1 matching 7 bases. CDR3 length: 16 amino acids. The germline V gene encodes CDR1 KGHDR and CDR2 SFDVKD. The ends lost 7 bases at V and 3 bases at J; junction bases unmatched: 11. The CDR3 DNA follows: TGTGCCACCAGCCCGAGGAGACAGGGCTACTACAATGAGCAGTTCTTC. Translation gives CATSPRRQGYYNEQFF.

This clone was counted a single time. V gene TRBV19 combines with J gene TRBJ1-4; no firm D call. The germline V and J ends were trimmed by 6 bases and 0 bases, with 8 bases remaining between them. The germline V gene has CDR1 LNHDA and CDR2 SQIVND (reference sequence). This CDR3 has 14 residues. The DNA for the CDR3 is TGTGCCAGTAGGGACCGAGCAACTAATGAAAAACTGTTTTTT. This codes for CASRDRATNEKLFF.

The chain has TRBV5-1 and TRBJ1-5, with D possibly matching TRBD1 (5 bases). The germline V gene has CDR1 SGHRS and CDR2 YFSETQ. The CDR3 extends over 16 amino acids. V was cut by 1 base and J by 4 bases, with 15 bases left in between. As DNA, the CDR3 is TGCGCCAGCAGCTTGCATCCAGGGTCAGCGAATCAGCCCCAGCATTTT. Translation: CASSLHPGSANQPQHF.

The rearrangement joins TRBV5-1 to TRBJ2-2; D not resolved. The germline V gene has CDR1 SGHRS and CDR2 YFSETQ. Trimming took 3 bases from V and 1 from J, leaving 1 base between them. This CDR3 has 12 amino acids. The CDR3: CASSWNTGELFF. CDR3 nucleotide sequence: TGCGCCAGCAGCTGGAACACCGGGGAGCTGTTTTTT.